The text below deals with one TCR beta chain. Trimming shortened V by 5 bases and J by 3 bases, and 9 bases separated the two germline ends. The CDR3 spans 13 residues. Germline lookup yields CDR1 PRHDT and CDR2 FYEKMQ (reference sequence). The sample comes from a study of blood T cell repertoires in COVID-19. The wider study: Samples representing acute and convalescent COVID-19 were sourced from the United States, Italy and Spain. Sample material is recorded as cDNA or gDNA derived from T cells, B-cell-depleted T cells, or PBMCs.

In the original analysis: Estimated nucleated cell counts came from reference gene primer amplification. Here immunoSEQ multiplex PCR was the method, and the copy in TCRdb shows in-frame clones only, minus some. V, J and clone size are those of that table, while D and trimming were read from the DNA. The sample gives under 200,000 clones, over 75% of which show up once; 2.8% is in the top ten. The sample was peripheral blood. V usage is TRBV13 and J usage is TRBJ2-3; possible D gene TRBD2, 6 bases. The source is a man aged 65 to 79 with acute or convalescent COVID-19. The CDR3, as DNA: TGTGCCAGCAGCCGACTAGAGACAGATACGCAGTATTTT. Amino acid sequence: CASSRLETDTQYF.